The sequence of this TCR beta chain was determined in a study of blood T cell repertoires in COVID-19. Across the study: The analysed material was cDNA or gDNA that came from T cells, B-cell-depleted T cells, or PBMCs.

Note on this clone: Distinct nucleotide sequences in the sample also encode this CDR3.

In the source study's methods: Estimation of nucleated cell counts was performed using reference gene primer amplification. Assay used: immunoSEQ multiplex PCR; TCRdb lists only in-frame clones, some missing. Clone size and the V and J calls come from that table; the DNA yielded D and trimming. The table includes 200,000 to 250,000 clones, more than 75% detected once. The sequence was obtained from a woman in her 30s who had recovered from COVID-19. Specimen: peripheral blood.

CDR3 DNA: TGTGCCAGCAGTTCGGGAGAGACCCAGTACTTC. Translated, it gives CASSSGETQYF. The chain couples TRBV7-9 to TRBJ2-5, with D unresolved. Trimming took 6 bases from V and 4 from J, leaving 6 bases between them. Germline CDR1 reads SEHNR; CDR2 reads FQNEAQ (reference sequence). The CDR3 sequence is 11 residues long. Based on the CDR3 plus reference TRBV7-9 and TRBJ2-5, the full variable domain is DTGVSQNPRHKITKRGQNVTFRCDPISEHNRLYWYRQTLGQGPEFLTYFQNEAQLEKSRLLSDRFSAERPKGSFSTLEIQRTEQGDSAMYLCASSSGETQYFGPGTRLLVL.